This record covers a single T cell receptor (beta chain). Its antigen is not identified. Clones were sequenced by immunoSEQ multiplex PCR, and TCRdb holds only the in-frame ones, with some missing. This repertoire shows 75,000 to 100,000 clones, around 90% found once; its top ten account for 0.81%. The data stem from a study of OX40 agonist ivuxolimab in advanced cancers. General study points: At 0.1-3.0 mg/kg, partial responders had clonal expansion among the lowest observed. Average numbers of expanded clones were greater in CD8+ T cells than in CD4+. Low normalized T-cell clonal expansion was additionally recorded for some nonresponders.

Individuals having autoimmune disease history or systemic immunosuppression were not enrolled. Germline V lookup: CDR1 LGHNA, CDR2 YSLEER. The CDR3 contains 16 residues. V lost 0 bases, J lost 5 bases, and 4 bases stayed unmatched. This TCR was recovered from an adult with an advanced solid tumor such as melanoma, head and neck, liver or kidney cancer. The sample consisted of CD4+ or CD8+ T cells sorted from blood, taken in a trial of the OX40 agonist ivuxolimab. This chain uses TRBV4-3 with TRBJ1-4, with 9 bases identical to TRBD1. CDR3 nucleotide sequence: TGCGCCAGCAGCCAAGACCGACAGGGGGGGAATGAAAAACTGTTTTTT. Translated, it gives CASSQDRQGGNEKLFF.